The 4 T cell receptor beta chains below come from one sample, sequenced in a study of shared clonotypes between healthy human individuals. TCRdb's copy holds only in-frame clones and misses some; the assay was immunoSEQ multiplex PCR. The sample has approximately 2.1 million clones; 93% are singletons. The specimen sequenced was naive CD4+ T cells from PBMCs. As to subset: CD45RA+ positively selected. The receptors were sampled from a young man in good health. Some clones in this sample may be carry-over from other donors' samples.

V is TRBV28 and J is TRBJ1-2, with a tentative D call TRBD1 (6 bases). The V end was cut by 3 bases, the J end by 4 bases, with 18 bases between. Germline V gives CDR1 MDHEN, CDR2 SYDVKM. This CDR3 is built from 16 residues. CDR3 DNA: TGTGCCAGCAGTTTTAGAGGTGACAGAGGGGGCTATGGCTACACCTTC. Residues: CASSFRGDRGGYGYTF.

The gene calls are TRBV29-1 and TRBJ2-5; possibly TRBD2 for D (6 bases). The CDR3 extends over 13 amino acids. With 0 bases removed from V and 2 bases from J, the gap between germline ends came to 7 bases. Germline CDR1 and CDR2: SQVTM and ANQGSEA. The CDR3 DNA reads TGCAGCGTTGAAGACGGAGGGCAAGAGACCCAGTACTTC. Residues: CSVEDGGQETQYF.

This clone was seen a single time. The sample holds other DNA sequences that translate to the same CDR3. The chain recombines TRBV7-3 with TRBJ2-7, with 15 positions matching TRBD2. J was trimmed by 6 bases and V by 3 bases; bases with no gene match: 0. Germline CDR1 is SGHTA and CDR2 is FQGTGA. This CDR3 is 14 amino acids long. The CDR3 DNA sequence: TGTGCCAGCAGCTTGGGACTAGCGGGAGGCGAGCAGTACTTC. This sequence encodes CASSLGLAGGEQYF.

This clone was counted once. V and J are TRBV5-1 and TRBJ1-4; possible D gene TRBD1, 5 bases. This CDR3 has 14 residues. Trimming stripped 4 bases from V and 5 bases from J, with 12 bases between. In germline, CDR1 is SGHRS, CDR2 YFSETQ. CDR3 DNA: TGCGCCAGCAGCGACCGGCGGGGGAATGAAAAACTGTTTTTT. This gives the protein CASSDRRGNEKLFF.